The 27 T cell receptor delta chains in this list originate from one sample, sequenced in a study of gamma-delta chains in newborns, infants, children. TCRdb re-called the reads using CATT. The top ten clones hold 30% to 35% of a sample with about 780 delta-chain clones, more than 1% of them seen once. The specimen sequenced was blood. These receptors were collected from a child in good health.

As to this clone: Only one base separates this from a far larger clonotype, so it likely reflects a read error. The CDR3 here is CACDTVTEGSSSGDTDKLIF. The CDR3 DNA follows: TGTGCCTGTGACACCGTTACTGAGGGATCCTCGTCAGGGGACACCGATAAACTCATCTTT. This chain joins TRDV2 and TRDJ1, with TRDD3 as a possible D gene (5 bases). The germline gives CDR1 GEAIGNYY, CDR2 EKD. CDR3 length: 20 residues. V shed 0 bases and J shed 0 bases, with 25 bases lying between them.

As regards this clone: A far larger clone is only one base removed, so a read error is likely. The genes are TRDV2 and TRDJ1, with 11 bases fitting TRDD3. Germline-derived CDR1 and CDR2 are GEAIGNYY and EKD. The CDR3 has 15 amino acids. The CDR3 nucleotides read TGTGCCCGTGACAGTTTGGGGGATACGGGGCGGGAACTCATCTTT. Translation: CARDSLGDTGRELIF.

This clone turned up a few times. This likely stems from a read error, as it lies one base from a far larger clone. Here the CDR3 reads CARDTLLLGTIPLAPYTDKLIF. CDR3 bases: TGTGCCCGTGACACCCTTTTACTGGGGACAATCCCTCTGGCTCCGTACACCGATAAACTCATCTTT. The chain is built from TRDV2 and TRDJ1, with 7 bases matching TRDD3. Germline lookup yields CDR1 GEAIGNYY and CDR2 EKD. The CDR3 covers 22 residues.

This clone is medium-sized by share. A much larger clone lies a single base off, so this may be a read error. The CDR3 DNA follows: TGTGCCTGTGACGCCATTGTTTCTCCTCGTCGTACTGGGGGTACGATACTCACCGATAAACTCATCTTT. The encoded protein is CACDAIVSPRRTGGTILTDKLIF. The rearrangement joins TRDV2 to TRDJ1, with 8 bases lining up with TRDD3. This CDR3 has 23 residues. In germline, CDR1 is GEAIGNYY, CDR2 EKD. Germline trimming cut 3 bases from V and 1 base from J; bases unmatched to any gene: 30.

This clone showed up just a few times. A single base is all that separates this from a far larger clone, so a read error is likely. The same CDR3 is also encoded by other DNA sequences in this sample. The gene calls are TRDV2 and TRDJ1, with 13 nucleotides matching TRDD3. CDR3 length: 23 amino acids. Germline V lookup: CDR1 GEAIGNYY, CDR2 EKD. The CDR3 nucleotides read TGCGCCTGTGACACGCTTCCCTCCCCCTCCGTACTGGGGGATACGAGATGGACCGATAAACTCATCTTT. It is translated as CACDTLPSPSVLGDTRWTDKLIF.

This clone is judged medium-sized. This likely reflects a read error, since a far larger clone is one base away. The rearrangement uses TRDV2 and TRDJ1, with TRDD3 matching over 11 bases. Germline V gene data show CDR1 as GEAIGNYY and CDR2 as EKD. The CDR3 extends over 18 amino acids. After removal of 5 bases from V and 0 bases from J, the junction contained 13 bases not matched to a gene. The CDR3 bases are TGTGCCTGTGGCCCTCTAGTTGGGGGATACGGGTACACCGATAAACTCATCTTT. Its translation: CACGPLVGGYGYTDKLIF.

This clone was seen a few times. The protein that TCRdb holds for this DNA derives from a much larger clone and differs from the translated DNA at residue 9, which likely indicates a read error; the protein shown here is translated from the DNA. The chain joins TRDV2 to TRDJ3; no definite D call. Germline values: CDR1 GEAIGNYY, CDR2 EKD. V lost 0 bases to trimming and J lost 0 bases, with 20 bases between them. The CDR3 runs to 21 residues. The DNA of the CDR3 is TGTGCCTGTGACACCCCCAGTACTAGGGGCCAAAGCTCCTGGGACACCCGACAGATGTTTTTC. Translating it yields CACDTPSTRGQSSWDTRQMFF.

This clone was seen a few times. A far larger clone is only one base removed, so a read error is likely. At the DNA level, this CDR3 is encoded by other sequences in the same sample as well. The chain carries TRDV1 and TRDJ3; TRDD3 matches 11 bases. Germline V CDR1 and CDR2: TSWWSYY, QGS. This CDR3 has 23 residues. The CDR3 region has the DNA TGTGCTCTCGGGGAACGGGCTTCCTCCGTACTGGGGGATATCTTCTGGGACACCCGACAGATGTTTTTC. This codes for CALGERASSVLGDIFWDTRQMFF.

This chain links TRDV2 with TRDJ1, with 12 positions matching TRDD3. The CDR3 contains 14 residues. V shed 3 bases and J 9 bases; nucleotides not matched to a gene: 7. CDR1 is GEAIGNYY and CDR2 is EKD in the germline V gene. CDR3 protein: CACDAVLGDTELIF. The CDR3 DNA is TGTGCCTGTGACGCGGTACTGGGGGATACCGAACTCATCTTT.

In its sample, this clone was seen a few times. TCRdb's listed protein matches a much larger clone and diverges from this DNA's translation at residue 7, likely through a read error; the protein shown comes from the DNA. The V and J genes are TRDV2 and TRDJ1, with D perhaps TRDD3 (5 bases). Germline V gives CDR1 GEAIGNYY, CDR2 EKD. The CDR3 is 16 residues long. V shed 0 bases and J shed 3 bases, with 16 bases lying between them. CDR3 region: CACDTVEDKLPDKLIF. The CDR3 DNA sequence: TGTGCCTGTGACACCGTTGAGGATAAGCTCCCCGATAAACTCATCTTT.

This clone is categorized as medium-sized (0.01 to 0.1%). The same CDR3 also results from other DNA sequences found in this sample. The chain has TRDV1 and TRDJ1, with D perhaps being TRDD2 or TRDD3 (9 bases each). Per germline, CDR1 TSWWSYY and CDR2 QGS. V was pared by 2 bases and J by 2 bases, with 57 bases between. The length of the CDR3 is 30 residues. CDR3 loop: CALGESTFLLGLGEQTPKHRLKFATDKLIF. The CDR3 DNA reads as TGTGCTCTTGGGGAATCCACCTTCCTACTAGGACTGGGGGAACAAACCCCCAAACACCGACTCAAATTCGCTACCGATAAACTCATCTTT.

This clone has only a few counts. With only one base between it and a far larger clone, this is likely a read error. This chain connects TRDV2 to TRDJ3; TRDD3 matches at 13 bases. The CDR3 runs to 22 residues. Germline V lookup: CDR1 GEAIGNYY, CDR2 EKD. The ends lost 3 bases at V and 0 bases at J; junction bases unmatched: 13. The CDR3 is CACDPARTGGYDSSWDTRQMFF. The CDR3 DNA follows: TGTGCCTGTGACCCGGCTCGTACTGGGGGATACGACAGCTCCTGGGACACCCGACAGATGTTTTTC.

On this clone itself: The TCRdb record carries a much larger clone's protein, which differs from this DNA's translation at residue 15; a read error is the likely cause, and the protein listed here is the DNA translation. The chain is built from TRDV1 and TRDJ1, with 10 bases lining up with TRDD3. There are 20 residues in the CDR3. V lost 3 bases, J lost 4 bases, and 20 bases stayed unmatched. The V gene's germline CDR1 is TSWWSYY and CDR2 QGS. The CDR3: CALGDTIFHWGILGCDKLIF. CDR3 coding DNA: TGTGCTCTTGGGGACACAATTTTCCATTGGGGGATACTCGGGTGCGATAAACTCATCTTT.

Remarks on this clone: This probably arose from a read error, given a far larger clone one base away. The V call is TRDV2, the J call TRDJ1, with 9 nucleotides matching TRDD3. The V gene's germline CDR1 is GEAIGNYY and CDR2 EKD. The CDR3 totals 18 residues. CDR3 nucleotides: TGTGCCCGTGACAACCTACTGGGGATACGCAAGGGCGATGGGAAACTCATCTTT. Amino acid sequence: CARDNLLGIRKGDGKLIF.

In nucleotides, the CDR3 is TGTGCCTGTGACCCGCTGGGGAATTACACCGATAAACTCATCTTT. Translated: CACDPLGNYTDKLIF. V gene TRDV2 combines with J gene TRDJ1, with a weak D call TRDD3 (6 bases). Trimming took off 3 bases at V and 0 bases at J, with 13 bases between the two ends. Germline V gene data show CDR1 as GEAIGNYY and CDR2 as EKD. The CDR3 spans 15 residues.

A word on this clone: A single base is all that separates this from a far larger clone, so a read error is likely. Other DNA sequences in the same sample also yield this CDR3. J is TRDJ1 and V is TRDV1, with 13 bases fitting TRDD3. There are 20 residues in the CDR3. Trimming removed 2 bases from V and 0 bases from J; junction bases left unmatched: 12. CDR1 and CDR2 from the germline V gene are TSWWSYY and QGS. In nucleotides, the CDR3 is TGTGCTCTTGGGGAATACGTCCTACTACTGGGGGATACGCACACCGATAAACTCATCTTT. Translated, it gives CALGEYVLLLGDTHTDKLIF.

A word on this clone: A far more abundant clone sits one base away, making this likely a read error. Additional DNA sequences in this sample encode the identical CDR3. This chain joins TRDV2 and TRDJ1; TRDD3 aligns across 11 bases. CDR3 length equals 15 residues. CDR1 is GEAIGNYY and CDR2 is EKD in the germline V gene. The CDR3 DNA reads as TGTGCCTGTGACGTTATGGGGGATACGCTTGATAAACTTATCTTT. Its translation is CACDVMGDTLDKLIF.

This clone has a handful of counts. TCRdb shows a much larger clone's protein in place of this DNA's translation, and the two differ at residue 7, likely through a read error; the protein shown is translated from the DNA. The V call is TRAV29/DV5, the J call TRDJ1, with TRDD3 matching 9 bases. The CDR3 spans 17 residues. The V gene end was trimmed by 0 bases and the J gene end by 3 bases; junction bases not matched to a gene: 12. Germline V CDR1 and CDR2: NSMFDY, ISSIKDK. The CDR3 reads CAASARDTGGRADKLIF. The CDR3 DNA reads as TGTGCAGCAAGCGCTCGCGATACTGGGGGACGTGCCGATAAACTCATCTTT.

This clone appeared a few times. A far larger clone is one base from this, pointing to a likely read error. Other DNA variants within this sample encode the same CDR3. This sequence joins TRDV2 and TRDJ3, with 9 bases matching TRDD3. The CDR3 spans 20 residues. Germline V lookup: CDR1 GEAIGNYY, CDR2 EKD. After removal of 0 bases from V and 1 base from J, the junction contained 9 bases not matched to a gene. DNA of the CDR3: TGTGCCTGTGACACCGTACTGGGGGACACGCTTTCCTGGGACACCCGACAGATGTTTTTC. Encoded protein: CACDTVLGDTLSWDTRQMFF.

This clone occurred a few times. The protein given by TCRdb reflects a much larger clone and differs at residue 14 from this DNA's translation, likely from a read error; the protein shown is the DNA's translation. The chain has TRDV1 and TRDJ1, with 12 bases aligning to TRDD3. This CDR3 comprises 20 residues. With 2 bases clipped from V and 1 base from J, the junction kept 14 bases outside the gene matches. Germline V gene sequence: CDR1 TSWWSYY, CDR2 QGS. The CDR3, as DNA: TGTGCTCTTGGGGAATACGTCCTACTACTGGGGGATACACGCACCGATAAACTCATCTTT. Translating it yields CALGEYVLLLGDTRTDKLIF.

Comment on this clone: This likely traces to a read error, being one base from a far larger clone. Other nucleotide sequences from this sample produce the same CDR3. This chain joins TRDV2 and TRDJ1, with 11 nucleotides matching TRDD3. The CDR3 is 18 amino acids. Looked up from germline, CDR1 is GEAIGNYY and CDR2 is EKD. The CDR3 is CACDPLVGGYGYTDKLIF. Written as DNA, the CDR3 is TGTGCCTGTGACCCTCTAGTTGGGGGATACGGGTACACCGATAAACTAATCTTT.

With respect to this clone: A read error is likely here: a far larger clone is one base away. The chain recombines TRDV2 with TRDJ1; 7 bases map to TRDD3. The CDR3 consists of 22 residues. J gave up 0 bases and V 3 bases, and 27 bases lay outside the gene matches. Germline V gene lookup returns CDR1 GEAIGNYY and CDR2 EKD. Here the CDR3 reads CACDALLLGTIPLAPYTDKLIF. As DNA, the CDR3 is TGTGCCTGTGACGCCCTTTTACTGGGGACAATCCCTCTGGCTCCGTACACCGATAAACTCATCTTT.

A few counts support this clone. A far more abundant clone sits one base away, making this likely a read error. At the DNA level, this CDR3 is encoded by other sequences in the same sample as well. The chain employs TRDV1 and TRDJ1; D not resolved. Germline V gene sequence: CDR1 TSWWSYY, CDR2 QGS. CDR3 length equals 17 residues. CDR3 protein: CALGERKIRYLYFRLIF. CDR3 in DNA: TGTGCTCTTGGAGAACGGAAGATTCGCTACCTTTACTTTCGGCTCATCTTT.

V gene TRDV2 combines with J gene TRDJ1; D possibly uses TRDD1 or TRDD3 (5 bases each). The V end was cut by 0 bases, the J end by 0 bases, with 16 bases between. This CDR3 is 17 amino acids long. Germline V lookup: CDR1 GEAIGNYY, CDR2 EKD. CDR3 DNA sequence: TGTGCCTGTGACACCGTGGGGACAAATATGTACACCGATAAACTCATCTTT. It yields the protein CACDTVGTNMYTDKLIF.

On this clone itself: The protein recorded in TCRdb matches a much larger clone and deviates from this DNA's translation at residue 12, suggesting a read error; the protein here is obtained by translating the DNA. The rearrangement links TRDV1 to TRDJ3; D may be TRDD2 (6 bases). Germline-derived CDR1 and CDR2 are TSWWSYY and QGS. The V end was cut by 1 base, the J end by 3 bases, with 28 bases between. The CDR3 is 23 residues long. DNA of the CDR3: TGTGCTCTTGGGGAACGGGCTTCCTCCGTACTGGAGGATATCTTCTGGGACACCCGACAGATGTTTTTC. This gives the protein CALGERASSVLEDIFWDTRQMFF.

This clone was detected a few times. The protein held in TCRdb is that of a much larger clone and does not match this DNA's translation at residue 12, likely because of a read error; the protein shown is translated from the DNA. The chain has TRDV2 and TRDJ1; 11 nucleotides align to TRDD3. Germline-derived CDR1 and CDR2 are GEAIGNYY and EKD. V shed 3 bases, J shed 9 bases, and the junction held 11 bases outside the gene matches. The CDR3 length is 15 residues. The CDR3 protein is CACDVMGDTLDELIF. CDR3 nucleotide sequence: TGTGCCTGTGACGTTATGGGGGATACGCTTGATGAACTCATCTTT.

By share of the sample, this clone is medium-sized. A single base is all that separates this from a far larger clone, so a read error is likely. The genes are TRDV2 and TRDJ3; 8 positions match TRDD3. Germline values: CDR1 GEAIGNYY, CDR2 EKD. This CDR3 has 18 residues. The CDR3 loop is CACDTLLGVTWGTRQMFF. The CDR3, as DNA: TGTGCCTGTGACACCTTACTGGGGGTTACCTGGGGCACCCGACAGATGTTTTTC.